This T cell receptor beta chain comes out of a study of cytotoxic CD8 clonotypes in ibrutinib-treated CLL. Study information: The sample average was roughly 240,000 productive templates and approximately 94,000 productive rearrangements.

V shed 5 bases, J shed 4 bases, and the junction held 2 bases outside the gene matches. CDR3 size: 13 residues. In germline, CDR1 is ENHRY, CDR2 SYGVKD. Regarding the study as a whole: Exceeding age-matched healthy donors, baseline clonality also tracked the counts of circulating CD8+ T cells.

Using immunoSEQ multiplex PCR, the repertoire was profiled, and TCRdb retains in-frame clones only, with some absent. The data hold about 250,000 clones, with around 70% observed a single time. A note on this clone: The antigen remains undetermined.

The source of roughly 2 micrograms of genomic DNA for TCR beta libraries was cryopreserved PBMCs. The receptor's source is a human donor with chronic lymphocytic leukemia. The V gene is TRBV10-3, the J gene TRBJ2-3; 8 bases are shared with TRBD1. The specimen was PBMCs, collected after 24 months of ibrutinib treatment. The DNA of the CDR3 is TGTGCCATCAGTCGACAGGGGTCAGATACGCAGTATTTT. The encoded protein is CAISRQGSDTQYF.